Listed here are 21 T cell receptor beta chains from one sample, sequenced in a study of OX40 agonist ivuxolimab in advanced cancers. Repertoires were generated with immunoSEQ multiplex PCR, while TCRdb's copy carries only in-frame clones and drops some. This sample has roughly 63,000 clones, with 85% to 90% found just once. The sequencing used CD4+ or CD8+ T cells sorted from blood, collected in a trial of the OX40 agonist ivuxolimab. These receptors were obtained from an adult with an advanced solid tumor such as melanoma, head and neck, liver or kidney cancer.

The rearrangement joins TRBV18 to TRBJ2-2; 8 positions match TRBD1. CDR3 length equals 16 residues. V lost 3 bases and J lost 0; bases outside the gene matches: 3. Germline CDR1 is KGHSH and CDR2 is LQKENI. CDR3 DNA: TGTGCCAGCTCACCGGGACAGGCGACGAACACCGGGGAGCTGTTTTTT. Its translation is CASSPGQATNTGELFF.

This clone came up once. The chain carries TRBV9 and TRBJ1-1; D uncertain. CDR3 size: 11 residues. Trimming took off 5 bases at V and 3 bases at J, with 5 bases between the two ends. Looked up from germline, CDR1 is SGDLS and CDR2 is YYNGEE. CDR3 amino acids: CASRRDTEAFF. CDR3 DNA: TGTGCCAGCAGAAGGGACACTGAAGCTTTCTTT.

This chain joins TRBV6-5 and TRBJ2-7; 8 positions agree with TRBD2. Losses at the gene ends were 6 bases for V and 2 bases for J; bases not matched to a gene: 9. This CDR3 region has 15 residues. Germline-derived CDR1 and CDR2 are MNHEY and SVGAGI. This chain's CDR3 is CASSLARGGTYEQYF. CDR3 nucleotide sequence: TGTGCCAGCAGCCTAGCCCGGGGGGGGACCTACGAGCAGTACTTC.

The chain uses TRBV29-1 and TRBJ2-1, with D possibly being TRBD2 (6 bases). Trimming removed 3 bases at V and 8 bases at J, with 17 bases between. This CDR3 has 14 residues. CDR1 and CDR2 from the germline V gene are SQVTM and ANQGSEA. The CDR3 DNA reads as TGCAGCGTTGATCACCGGGGAGGAGGGGATGAGCAGTTCTTC. Residues: CSVDHRGGGDEQFF.

This chain links TRBV25-1 with TRBJ2-5, with 8 bases aligning to TRBD2. The CDR3 is made up of 15 amino acids. The J segment lost 6 bases and the V segment lost 3 bases, leaving 9 bases of the junction unmatched. Germline loops: CDR1 MGHDK, CDR2 SYGVNS. CDR3 sequence reads: CASSDPRLATKTQYF. CDR3 DNA sequence: TGTGCCAGCAGTGACCCCCGACTAGCGACCAAGACCCAGTACTTC.

V gene TRBV11-2 combines with J gene TRBJ2-3, with D maybe TRBD2 (5 bases). The V gene lost 1 base and the J gene lost 8 bases, with 7 bases spanning the gap. The CDR3 length is 12 residues. CDR1 and CDR2 (germline): SGHAT, FQNNGV. CDR3 nucleotides: TGTGCCAGCAGCTTAGCCCGGGGTACGCAGTATTTT. This codes for CASSLARGTQYF.

The rearrangement uses TRBV10-3 and TRBJ2-3, with TRBD2 identical over 9 bases. This CDR3 has 15 residues. J gave up 2 bases and V 10 bases, and 10 bases lay outside the gene matches. CDR1 ENHRY and CDR2 SYGVKD come from the germline V gene. CDR3 loop: CATHSGGPFTDTQYF. In DNA, the CDR3 is TGTGCCACCCATAGCGGGGGCCCCTTCACAGATACGCAGTATTTT.

This chain links TRBV6-1 with TRBJ2-5, with D possibly being TRBD1 or TRBD2 (6 bases each). CDR3 length: 14 amino acids. Per germline, CDR1 MNHNS and CDR2 SASEGT. The V gene lost 6 bases and the J gene lost 4 bases, with 15 bases spanning the gap. In nucleotides, the CDR3 is TGTGCCAGCAGATTCCTTGGGGGGCGAGAGACCCAGTACTTC. This encodes CASRFLGGRETQYF.

This clone occurred once. V usage is TRBV11-2 and J usage is TRBJ2-7, with D possibly TRBD2 on 5 matching bases. This CDR3 is built from 15 residues. V was pared by 6 bases and J by 0 bases, with 15 bases between. Germline V gives CDR1 SGHAT, CDR2 FQNNGV. CDR3 sequence (DNA): TGTGCCAGCAGTTCATACCGGGGTAACTCCTACGAGCAGTACTTC. Amino acids: CASSSYRGNSYEQYF.

This chain uses TRBV7-9 with TRBJ2-7; 8 nucleotides line up with TRBD1. Germline V gives CDR1 SEHNR, CDR2 FQNEAQ (reference sequence). The CDR3 consists of 14 residues. The V gene end was trimmed by 2 bases and the J gene end by 6 bases; junction bases not matched to a gene: 6. CDR3 nucleotides: TGTGCCAGCAGCTTACTCCAGGGGGCGACCGAGCAGTACTTC. This translates into CASSLLQGATEQYF.

This chain links TRBV9 with TRBJ1-1, with 7 bases lining up with TRBD1. Germline values: CDR1 SGDLS, CDR2 YYNGEE. This CDR3 contains 13 residues. The ends lost 4 bases at V and 10 bases at J; junction bases unmatched: 10. The CDR3 protein is CASSPYGDRVAFF. CDR3 DNA sequence: TGTGCCAGCAGCCCCTATGGCGACAGGGTAGCTTTCTTT.

The genes are TRBV7-9 and TRBJ2-5; 14 bases map to TRBD2. The CDR3 has 17 residues. Trimming cost V 4 bases and J 3 bases; bases outside gene matches: 7. Germline loops: CDR1 SEHNR, CDR2 FQNEAQ (reference sequence). The CDR3 sequence: CASSSYPGLAGEETQYF. The CDR3 DNA reads TGTGCCAGCAGCTCCTACCCGGGACTAGCGGGGGAAGAGACCCAGTACTTC. Full variable domain (rest looked up from reference TRBV7-9 and TRBJ2-5): DTGVSQNPRHKITKRGQNVTFRCDPISEHNRLYWYRQTLGQGPEFLTYFQNEAQLEKSRLLSDRFSAERPKGSFSTLEIQRTEQGDSAMYLCASSSYPGLAGEETQYFGPGTRLLVL.

V and J are TRBV19 and TRBJ2-3; 8 bases are a match to TRBD2. V shed 0 bases, J shed 4 bases, and the junction held 6 bases outside the gene matches. Germline V gives CDR1 LNHDA, CDR2 SQIVND (reference sequence). The CDR3 length is 16 residues. The CDR3, as DNA: TGTGCCAGTAGTATAGATCTGGGACTAGGCTCAGATACGCAGTATTTT. It specifies CASSIDLGLGSDTQYF.

The chain recombines TRBV5-1 with TRBJ1-1; tentative D call: TRBD1 (6 bases). The V gene's germline CDR1 is SGHRS and CDR2 YFSETQ. CDR3 length: 16 residues. V lost 2 bases, J lost 3 bases, and 17 bases lay in between. The CDR3 here is CASSFTSRGGDTEAFF. In nucleotides, the CDR3 is TGCGCCAGCAGCTTTACCTCGAGGGGGGGAGACACTGAAGCTTTCTTT.

This chain uses TRBV7-9 with TRBJ2-5; 8 bases match TRBD1. The V gene end was trimmed by 8 bases and the J gene end by 5 bases; junction bases not matched to a gene: 4. CDR1 and CDR2 (germline): SEHNR, FQNEAQ (reference sequence). CDR3 length: 12 amino acids. CDR3 in amino acids: CASGTGTETQYF. The CDR3 bases are TGTGCCAGCGGGACAGGAACCGAGACCCAGTACTTC.

The chain recombines TRBV11-2 with TRBJ2-7; 7 bases fit TRBD2. Germline V lookup: CDR1 SGHAT, CDR2 FQNNGV. The CDR3 has 15 amino acids. V dropped 3 bases and J dropped 5; count of bases not matched to a gene: 10. This CDR3 reads CASSFTGQGGDEQYF. The DNA of the CDR3 is TGTGCCAGCAGCTTCACTGGGCAGGGAGGGGACGAGCAGTACTTC.

The V and J genes are TRBV19 and TRBJ2-2; D not resolved. Trimming took off 9 bases at V and 0 bases at J, with 11 bases between the two ends. This CDR3 is built from 14 residues. Germline V gives CDR1 LNHDA, CDR2 SQIVND (reference sequence). This chain's CDR3 is CASVEAPNTGELFF. CDR3 sequence (DNA): TGTGCCAGCGTAGAGGCACCGAACACCGGGGAGCTGTTTTTT.

This clone was observed a single time. The gene calls are TRBV11-2 and TRBJ2-1, with 8 positions matching TRBD2. CDR1 and CDR2 from the germline V gene are SGHAT and FQNNGV. This CDR3 contains 15 residues. The trim removed 1 base at V and 7 bases at J, leaving 6 bases unmatched. The CDR3 protein is CASSLGAGGTNEQFF. Here the CDR3 DNA reads TGTGCCAGCAGCTTAGGGGCGGGGGGCACGAATGAGCAGTTCTTC.

CDR3 DNA sequence: TGTGCCAGCAGCTTTCGCTTATCCGTCCGGGACACAAAAAACATTCAGTACTTC. Amino acids: CASSFRLSVRDTKNIQYF. The V gene is TRBV11-2, the J gene TRBJ2-4; D is perhaps TRBD1 (6 bases). Trimming left V 3 bases short and J 4 bases short, with 22 bases between. The CDR3 covers 18 residues. CDR1 and CDR2 from the germline V gene are SGHAT and FQNNGV.

This chain connects TRBV29-1 to TRBJ1-2; D perhaps matches TRBD1 (5 bases). CDR1 and CDR2 from the germline V gene are SQVTM and ANQGSEA. This CDR3 is built from 13 residues. V was trimmed by 5 bases and J by 0 bases, leaving 10 bases between them. The CDR3 here is CSVLSTANYGYTF. The CDR3 DNA sequence: TGCAGCGTTCTATCGACAGCTAACTATGGCTACACCTTC.

J is TRBJ1-5 and V is TRBV18; D unresolved. Between the trimmed V and J ends, which lost 2 bases and 5 bases, there was a span of 13 bases. CDR1 and CDR2 (germline): KGHSH, LQKENI. The CDR3 runs 15 residues. The DNA of the CDR3 is TGTGCCAGCTCACCAAACATCGGAAAGGATCAGCCCCAGCATTTT. This codes for CASSPNIGKDQPQHF. Looking up the rest from reference TRBV18 and TRBJ1-5 gives the full variable domain: NAGVMQNPRHLVRRRGQEARLRCSPMKGHSHVYWYRQLPEEGLKFMVYLQKENIIDESGMPKERFSAEFPKEGPSILRIQQVVRGDSAAYFCASSPNIGKDQPQHFGDGTRLSIL.